The TCR beta chain described here comes from a study of shared clonotypes between healthy human individuals. Study-level points and caveats: Shared across several donors were around 4.7% of the naive CD4 clonotypes.

The CDR3 totals 14 residues. Each cell subset's genomic DNA was divided evenly among several immunoSEQ plates. The protocol was immunoSEQ multiplex PCR, while the TCRdb copy is restricted to in-frame clones and leaves out a portion. Seen here are about 1 million clones, around 74% observed once, and the top ten hold approximately 1.3%. In the case of this clone: Its antigen is unidentified.

The TCR originated in a man aged 18 to 30 in good health. Material for sequencing was memory CD4+ T cells sorted from blood. Subset here: CD45RA-negative fraction. The chain couples TRBV21-1 to TRBJ2-1; the table's D call, TRBD1, was not checked against the DNA. TRBV21-1 is an annotated pseudogene. The CDR3 here is CASGSGTGGNEQFF. The CDR3 DNA is TGTGCCAGCGGATCCGGGACAGGGGGAAATGAGCAGTTCTTC.